One and the same sample provided the 25 T cell receptor beta chains below, sequenced in a study of shared clonotypes between healthy human individuals. The table came from immunoSEQ multiplex PCR; TCRdb's copy has only in-frame clones and leaves some out. The sample lists more than 2 million clones, roughly 95% occurring once. CD45RO-negative CD8 cells positively selected for CCR7 made up the naive population, which excluded terminally differentiated effector memory CD45RA+ cells. The sample comprised naive CD8+ T cells sorted from blood. The receptors come from a man between 18 and 35 years old in good health.

With regard to this clone: Other DNA sequences in the sample encode the same CDR3. This rearrangement joins TRBV4-3 to TRBJ2-1, with 15 bases fitting TRBD2. Trimming at V came to 4 bases and at J to 7 bases, leaving 2 bases not matched to a gene. This CDR3 is 15 amino acids long. Germline V gene sequence: CDR1 LGHNA, CDR2 YSLEER. Here the CDR3 DNA reads TGCGCCAGCAGCCTAGGACTAGCGGGAGGGAATGAGCAGTTCTTC. Amino acids: CASSLGLAGGNEQFF.

The gene calls are TRBV29-1 and TRBJ2-5; possible D gene TRBD2, 5 bases. The CDR3 has 14 amino acids. The ends were cut back, 2 bases at V and 0 bases at J, with 10 bases in the middle. Per the germline V gene, CDR1 is SQVTM and CDR2 is ANQGSEA. Here the CDR3 reads CSVERGTHQETQYF. Written as DNA, the CDR3 is TGCAGCGTTGAACGGGGAACCCACCAAGAGACCCAGTACTTC.

This clone is a singleton in its sample. Other DNA sequences in this sample translate to the same CDR3. V and J are TRBV4-3 and TRBJ2-7; the D is unclear. Trimming removed 1 base at V and 0 bases at J, with 10 bases between. Germline lookup yields CDR1 LGHNA and CDR2 YSLEER. This CDR3 contains 15 residues. CDR3 nucleotide sequence: TGCGCCAGCAGCCAAGGGACCTCGAGCTCCTACGAGCAGTACTTC. Its protein is CASSQGTSSSYEQYF.

The gene calls are TRBV30 and TRBJ1-1; possibly TRBD1 for D (5 bases). Per germline, CDR1 GTSNPN and CDR2 SVGIG (reference sequence). The CDR3 extends over 13 amino acids. With 7 bases removed from V and 4 bases from J, the gap between germline ends came to 16 bases. The CDR3 protein is CAYRPGRVTEAFF. The CDR3 DNA follows: TGTGCCTACCGTCCAGGGAGGGTCACTGAAGCTTTCTTT.

This clone was recorded only once. The chain combines TRBV11-2 with TRBJ2-5; 7 nucleotides match TRBD1. CDR3 length: 15 amino acids. V was pared by 5 bases and J by 1 base, with 7 bases of the junction left unmatched. The germline V gene has CDR1 SGHAT and CDR2 FQNNGV. This CDR3 is CASSPTDRAQETQYF. In DNA, the CDR3 is TGTGCCAGCAGCCCGACCGACAGGGCCCAAGAGACCCAGTACTTC.

This chain links TRBV27 with TRBJ2-3; TRBD2 might be the D (5 bases). Trimming took off 6 bases at V and 4 bases at J, with 14 bases between the two ends. The CDR3 consists of 14 residues. Germline V gives CDR1 MNHEY, CDR2 SMNVEV (reference sequence). The CDR3 DNA sequence: TGTGCCAGCAGCAATTTCACTAGGCCAGATACGCAGTATTTT. Its protein is CASSNFTRPDTQYF.

The chain employs TRBV30 and TRBJ2-7; 10 positions agree with TRBD2. V was clipped by 2 bases and J by 5 bases; unmatched bases: 6. This CDR3 has 14 residues. In germline, CDR1 is GTSNPN, CDR2 SVGIG (reference sequence). The CDR3 spells CAWSSGLAGDEQYF. The DNA of the CDR3 is TGTGCCTGGAGTTCGGGGCTAGCGGGAGACGAGCAGTACTTC. The full variable domain, its missing parts supplied by reference TRBV30 and TRBJ2-7, is SQTIHQWPATLVQPVGSPLSLECTVEGTSNPNLYWYRQAAGRGLQLLFYSVGIGQISSEVPQNLSASRPQDRQFILSSKKLLLSDSGFYLCAWSSGLAGDEQYFGPGTRLTVT.

The chain carries TRBV28 and TRBJ1-1; D remains unclear. This CDR3 spans 14 amino acids. Germline V gene sequence: CDR1 MDHEN, CDR2 SYDVKM. With 4 bases removed from V and 4 bases from J, the gap between germline ends came to 13 bases. CDR3: CASSSPTASTEAFF. As DNA, the CDR3 is TGTGCCAGCAGTTCGCCGACGGCGAGCACTGAAGCTTTCTTT.

This chain joins TRBV18 and TRBJ2-7; 8 bases fit TRBD1. Germline CDR1 and CDR2: KGHSH and LQKENI. V shed 3 bases and J 3 bases; nucleotides not matched to a gene: 7. The CDR3 loop spans 15 amino acids. CDR3 protein: CASSPLQGENYEQYF. In DNA form, the CDR3 reads TGTGCCAGCTCACCGTTACAGGGGGAAAACTACGAGCAGTACTTC.

The table lists this clone with a few counts. The V call is TRBV10-1, the J call TRBJ2-2; tentatively, D is TRBD1 or TRBD2 (5 bases each). Germline V gene sequence: CDR1 WNHNN, CDR2 SYGVQD (reference sequence). The CDR3 contains 14 residues. Trimming removed 9 bases at V and 1 base at J, with 12 bases between. This CDR3 is CASTPGRNTGELFF. Written as DNA, the CDR3 is TGCGCCAGTACACCGGGACGGAACACCGGGGAGCTGTTTTTT.

V gene TRBV5-6 combines with J gene TRBJ2-5, with 9 positions matching TRBD1. The CDR3 covers 14 residues. The germline gives CDR1 SGHDT, CDR2 YYEEEE. Unmatched junction bases numbered 6, after V lost 4 bases and J lost 5 bases. The CDR3 region is CASSGTGLEETQYF. The CDR3 region has the DNA TGTGCCAGCAGCGGGACAGGGCTCGAGGAGACCCAGTACTTC.

The V gene is TRBV28, the J gene TRBJ2-5, with D hard to call. The germline CDR1 and CDR2 sequences are MDHEN and SYDVKM. The CDR3 length is 14 residues. V lost 10 bases and J lost 2, with 17 bases in between. Written as DNA, the CDR3 is TGTGCCATCACTTCCTGGGCAGAACAAGAGACCCAGTACTTC. This codes for CAITSWAEQETQYF.

This rearrangement joins TRBV13 to TRBJ2-7; D call uncertain. Germline CDR1 PRHDT, CDR2 FYEKMQ (reference sequence). This CDR3 spans 14 amino acids. The V end was cut by 1 base, the J end by 2 bases, with 9 bases between. CDR3 sequence (DNA): TGTGCCAGCAGCTTAGCCAGTCTTCCCTACGAGCAGTACTTC. This gives the protein CASSLASLPYEQYF.

This clone was observed a single time. The V call is TRBV7-8, the J call TRBJ1-5; D is possibly TRBD1 (5 bases). The ends were cut back, 3 bases at V and 6 bases at J, with 18 bases in the middle. Germline CDR1 and CDR2: SGHVS and FQNEAQ. The CDR3 loop spans 16 amino acids. The CDR3 reads CASSFSLGELGQPQHF. The DNA of the CDR3 is TGTGCCAGCAGCTTCTCTCTAGGGGAGTTAGGTCAGCCCCAGCATTTT.

This sequence joins TRBV9 and TRBJ2-7; the D gene is possibly TRBD2 (7 bases). Deletions cut 4 bases from V and 7 bases from J, with 18 bases between. CDR3 length: 14 residues. Germline-derived CDR1 and CDR2 are SGDLS and YYNGEE. CDR3 sequence: CASSPEGGAQEQYF. CDR3 in DNA: TGTGCCAGCAGCCCAGAAGGGGGGGCGCAAGAGCAGTACTTC.

The chain links TRBV11-2 to TRBJ2-7; a possible D gene is TRBD1 (6 bases). Trimming took off 4 bases at V and 4 bases at J, with 14 bases between the two ends. Germline assignment: CDR1 SGHAT and CDR2 FQNNGV. The CDR3 contains 14 residues. The chain's CDR3 is CASSSSGTLYEQYF. The CDR3 DNA is TGTGCCAGCAGCTCCTCCGGGACACTTTACGAGCAGTACTTC.

The chain recombines TRBV11-2 with TRBJ2-7; TRBD1 or TRBD2 may be the D gene (5 bases each). The CDR3 is 15 amino acids. V lost 1 base and J 3 bases, leaving 13 bases between the germline ends. Germline V lookup: CDR1 SGHAT, CDR2 FQNNGV. The CDR3 coding sequence is TGTGCCAGCAGCTTAGGGGCAGGGACCATCTACGAGCAGTACTTC. It codes for CASSLGAGTIYEQYF.

This chain joins TRBV10-3 and TRBJ2-2; D is possibly TRBD1 or TRBD2 (7 bases each). CDR1 and CDR2 (germline): ENHRY, SYGVKD. CDR3 length: 17 amino acids. V shed 4 bases and J shed 2 bases, with 17 bases lying between them. The CDR3, as DNA: TGTGCCATCAGTGCCCTCGGGGGGACAGAAAACACCGGGGAGCTGTTTTTT. Protein sequence: CAISALGGTENTGELFF.

Remarks on this clone: The same CDR3 also results from other DNA sequences found in this sample. The rearrangement links TRBV9 to TRBJ1-1; no definite D call. Trimming stripped 0 bases from V and 3 bases from J, with 3 bases between. Germline assignment: CDR1 SGDLS and CDR2 YYNGEE. This CDR3 region has 12 residues. CDR3 residues: CASSVGDTEAFF. CDR3 nucleotide sequence: TGTGCCAGCAGCGTAGGTGACACTGAAGCTTTCTTT.

The rearrangement uses TRBV5-1 and TRBJ2-1; TRBD2 agrees at 12 bases. Germline values: CDR1 SGHRS, CDR2 YFSETQ. J lost 10 bases, V lost 0 bases, and 14 bases had no gene match. CDR3 length: 18 residues. The CDR3 spells CASSLGLAGGTPPWEQFF. The CDR3 DNA follows: TGCGCCAGCAGCTTGGGTCTAGCGGGAGGGACCCCCCCGTGGGAGCAGTTCTTC. The whole variable domain, filled in from reference TRBV5-1 and TRBJ2-1, reads KAGVTQTPRYLIKTRGQQVTLSCSPISGHRSVSWYQQTPGQGLQFLFEYFSETQRNKGNFPGRFSGRQFSNSRSEMNVSTLELGDSALYLCASSLGLAGGTPPWEQFFGPGTRLTVL.

Only one count was recorded for this clone. CDR3 protein: CASSSLAAKNYNEQFF. For the CDR3, the DNA is TGTGCCAGCAGCTCCTTGGCCGCTAAAAACTACAATGAGCAGTTCTTC. The V call is TRBV7-6, the J call TRBJ2-1; no definite D call. V lost 4 bases and J lost 3, with 16 bases in between. The CDR3 runs 16 residues. The germline CDR1 and CDR2 sequences are SGHVS and FNYEAQ. The whole variable domain, filled in from reference TRBV7-6 and TRBJ2-1, reads GAGVSQSPRYKVTKRGQDVALRCDPISGHVSLYWYRQALGQGPEFLTYFNYEAQQDKSGLPNDRFSAERPEGSISTLTIQRTEQRDSAMYRCASSSLAAKNYNEQFFGPGTRLTVL.

The chain links TRBV4-1 to TRBJ2-7, with TRBD2 matching over 10 bases. Germline loops: CDR1 MGHRA, CDR2 YSYEKL. Germline trimming cut 0 bases from V and 4 bases from J; bases unmatched to any gene: 6. CDR3 length: 16 amino acids. CDR3 DNA sequence: TGCGCCAGCAGCCAAGATGTGAAGCGGGGGGGGTACGAGCAGTACTTC. Its translation: CASSQDVKRGGYEQYF.

This clone appeared a single time. The rearrangement joins TRBV6-1 to TRBJ2-7, with a weak D call TRBD1 (6 bases). Germline lookup yields CDR1 MNHNS and CDR2 SASEGT. V lost 5 bases and J 3 bases, leaving 11 bases between the germline ends. This CDR3 has 13 residues. The DNA for the CDR3 is TGTGCCAGCAGTCATCGGACAGTCTACGAGCAGTACTTC. As protein: CASSHRTVYEQYF.

The chain has TRBV6-9 and TRBJ2-1; D is uncertain. Germline V gene sequence: CDR1 MNHGY, CDR2 SVAAGI. Trimming removed 9 bases at V and 16 bases at J, with 13 bases between. The CDR3 runs 9 residues. Here the CDR3 reads CARRSPEFF. CDR3 DNA sequence: TGTGCCAGGAGATCGCCAGAATTCTTC.

The V call is TRBV30, the J call TRBJ2-1, with 7 bases fitting TRBD2. Trimming took 5 bases from V and 5 from J; bases not matched to a gene: 6. The CDR3 is made up of 13 amino acids. Germline CDR1 and CDR2: GTSNPN and SVGIG (reference sequence). CDR3 sequence: CAWVLAVNNEQFF. CDR3 nucleotides: TGTGCCTGGGTTCTAGCGGTAAACAATGAGCAGTTCTTC.